This T cell receptor beta chain was sequenced in a study of CD8 T cells in Susac syndrome. The junction had 7 bases not matched to a gene; V was cut back by 6 bases and J by 4 bases. This CDR3 contains 14 residues. Looked up from germline, CDR1 is MGHDK and CDR2 is SYGVNS. This clonotype occurred a few times. Blood CD8+ and CD4+ T cells underwent high-throughput TCR beta sequencing. The RNA input was about 0.5 to 1 ug, and it was reverse transcribed with random hexamers. The method of amplification for TCR beta CDR3 was immunoSEQ multiplex PCR, covering 54 Vbeta and 13 Jbeta. TCRdb reanalysed the immunoSEQ multiplex PCR reads using MiXCR and keeps one entry per CDR3 protein. This table has around 270,000 distinct CDR3 sequences, about 91% appearing once.

This TCR derives from a human donor with multiple sclerosis. The sequenced material came from CD8+ T cells from PBMCs. This chain links TRBV25-1 with TRBJ1-2; 8 bases map to TRBD1. In nucleotides, the CDR3 is TGTGCCAGCAGCGACAGGGGACACGGCTATGGCTACACCTTC. Its translation is CASSDRGHGYGYTF.